The rows below give T cell receptor beta chains drawn from one sample of a study of blood T cells in healthy people across ages. TCRdb analysed the 5' RACE reads with MiXCR anew, one entry per CDR3 protein. The data show some 760,000 distinct CDR3 sequences, around 25% seen once. The same specimen was also included in a second study, on T cells of mothers and their children.

The sequenced sample was blood. These receptors came from a boy aged 10-17 years in good health. Each CDR3 is given with its conserved first and last residue. The order of the fields is clone size, J gene, V gene, CDR3 length, D gene, CDR3 DNA, CDR3 protein. D genes are given only for firm matches. Clone size is shown for a subset of rows, as once, few, many or a class of expanded clone.

size: few; J: TRBJ2-7; V: TRBV28; length: 13; D: NA; DNA: TGTGCCAGCAGCCCCCCGGTTGGGGGGACGAAAAGATTC; CDR3: CASSPPVGGTKRF
size: once; J: TRBJ2-1; V: TRBV3-1; length: 15; D: TRBD1; DNA: TGTGCCAGCAGCCGAGAAGGGGGCTACTACAATGAGCAGTTCTTC; CDR3: CASSREGGYYNEQFF
size: few; J: TRBJ2-3; V: TRBV2; length: 15; D: TRBD1; DNA: TGTGCCAGCAGCAGGGGGCAAACTCTTACAGATACGCAGTATTTT; CDR3: CASSRGQTLTDTQYF
size: few; J: TRBJ2-1; V: TRBV7-9; length: 15; D: NA; DNA: TGTGCCAGCAGCATGAGCGGTAGCTCCTACAATGAGCAGTTCTTC; CDR3: CASSMSGSSYNEQFF
size: few; J: TRBJ2-2; V: TRBV7-2; length: 15; D: TRBD2; DNA: TGTGCCAGCAGCCCGGGACTAGCGGGAGGGCCAATGCTGTTTTTT; CDR3: CASSPGLAGGPMLFF
size: NA; J: TRBJ2-6; V: TRBV28; length: 12; D: NA; DNA: TGTGCCACGGACTTTGGGGCCAACGTCCTGACTTTC; CDR3: CATDFGANVLTF
size: NA; J: TRBJ2-5; V: TRBV28; length: 14; D: TRBD2; DNA: TGTGCCAGCAGTCCGTCGGGAGGCAGGGAGACCCAGTACTTC; CDR3: CASSPSGGRETQYF
size: many; J: TRBJ2-4; V: TRBV29-1; length: 12; D: NA; DNA: TGCAGCGCGGGGGAGAGGGAAAACATTCAGTACTTC; CDR3: CSAGERENIQYF
size: NA; J: TRBJ2-5; V: TRBV9; length: 14; D: NA; DNA: TGTGCCAGCAGCGACCGGGACGCCGGGGAGACCCAGTACTTC; CDR3: CASSDRDAGETQYF
size: NA; J: TRBJ1-3; V: TRBV27; length: 17; D: NA; DNA: TGTGCCAGCAGTTTAAATGGGCCGAATACGTATGGAAACACCATATATTTT; CDR3: CASSLNGPNTYGNTIYF
size: NA; J: TRBJ2-5; V: TRBV7-2; length: 11; D: NA; DNA: TGTGCCAGCAGCTTCTCTGGAGCGCAGTACTTC; CDR3: CASSFSGAQYF
size: once; J: TRBJ2-7; V: TRBV29-1; length: 13; D: TRBD2; DNA: TGCAGCGCTGAAGTTAGCGGGCCCTACGAGCAGTACTTC; CDR3: CSAEVSGPYEQYF
size: NA; J: TRBJ2-7; V: TRBV29-1; length: 14; D: NA; DNA: TGCAGCGTTGGGGGGGGGCAGGGGCCCTACGAGCAGTACTTC; CDR3: CSVGGGQGPYEQYF
size: few; J: TRBJ2-1; V: TRBV10-3; length: 13; D: NA; DNA: TGTGCCATCAGTGAGTCCCCAGACGATGAGCAGTTCTTC; CDR3: CAISESPDDEQFF
size: NA; J: TRBJ2-1; V: TRBV4-2; length: 12; D: NA; DNA: TGTGCCAGCAGCCACGGACGCGATGAGCAGTTCTTC; CDR3: CASSHGRDEQFF
size: NA; J: TRBJ1-2; V: TRBV27; length: 15; D: TRBD1; DNA: TGTGCCAGCAGGGAATGGGGACAGGGGGCCTATGGCTACACCTTC; CDR3: CASREWGQGAYGYTF
size: NA; J: TRBJ1-2; V: TRBV29-1; length: 14; D: TRBD1; DNA: TGCAGCGTTGTAGGGGACAGGTTCAACTATGGCTACACCTTC; CDR3: CSVVGDRFNYGYTF
size: few; J: TRBJ2-1; V: TRBV5-6; length: 17; D: NA; DNA: TGTGCCAGCAGCTTGGCCCAGACCGGGAGCCCCTACAATGAGCAGTTCTTC; CDR3: CASSLAQTGSPYNEQFF
size: few; J: TRBJ1-1; V: TRBV2; length: 12; D: TRBD1; DNA: TGTGCCAGCCAGACAGGGTTCACTGAAGCTTTCTTT; CDR3: CASQTGFTEAFF
size: few; J: TRBJ2-1; V: TRBV11-2; length: 16; D: TRBD1; DNA: TGTGCCAGCAGCTTAGTAGGGACAGGAGGTATCAATGAGCAGTTCTTC; CDR3: CASSLVGTGGINEQFF
size: NA; J: TRBJ2-4; V: TRBV27; length: 18; D: TRBD1; DNA: TGTGCCAGCAGTACAAGAGACAGGGGGAGTCTAGCCAAAAACATTCAGTACTTC; CDR3: CASSTRDRGSLAKNIQYF
size: few; J: TRBJ2-5; V: TRBV25-1; length: 16; D: NA; DNA: TGTGCCAGCGAAAACCCCCGGGGCTTTCCCCAAGAGACCCAGTACTTC; CDR3: CASENPRGFPQETQYF
size: few; J: TRBJ2-7; V: TRBV4-3; length: 15; D: NA; DNA: TGCGCCAGCAGCCCCCGGGGAAGGGAGCCCTACGAGCAGTACTTC; CDR3: CASSPRGREPYEQYF
size: few; J: TRBJ2-1; V: TRBV29-1; length: 15; D: TRBD2; DNA: TGCAGCGTTGAATTACTAGCGGTAACCTACAATGAGCAGTTCTTC; CDR3: CSVELLAVTYNEQFF
size: NA; J: TRBJ1-1; V: TRBV12-3/TRBV12-4; length: 14; D: NA; DNA: TGTGCCAGCAGTTACGGGTCTACGAACACTGAAGCTTTCTTT; CDR3: CASSYGSTNTEAFF
size: NA; J: TRBJ2-1; V: TRBV29-1; length: 11; D: NA; DNA: TGCAGCGTTGCCTTGAGCAATGAGCAGTTCTTC; CDR3: CSVALSNEQFF
size: NA; J: TRBJ1-2; V: TRBV2; length: 13; D: TRBD1; DNA: TGTGCCAGCAGGACAGGGTCGGGCTATGGCTACACCTTC; CDR3: CASRTGSGYGYTF
size: NA; J: TRBJ2-1; V: TRBV6-2/TRBV6-3; length: 16; D: TRBD1; DNA: TGTGCCAGCAGCTCGCCGCGGACAGGGGTAGTGAATGAGCAGTTCTTC; CDR3: CASSSPRTGVVNEQFF
size: few; J: TRBJ2-2; V: TRBV3-1; length: 15; D: NA; DNA: TGTGCCAGCAGCCTGTTCGGGACGAACACCGGGGAGCTGTTTTTT; CDR3: CASSLFGTNTGELFF
size: NA; J: TRBJ1-1; V: TRBV6-6; length: 14; D: TRBD1; DNA: TGTGCCAGCAGCCGACAGGGGGTGGGCACTGAAGCTTTCTTT; CDR3: CASSRQGVGTEAFF
size: NA; J: TRBJ2-1; V: TRBV4-1; length: 17; D: TRBD1; DNA: TGCGCCAGCAGCCACCCCTCTAGGGGGCGCAACGACAATGAGCAGTTCTTC; CDR3: CASSHPSRGRNDNEQFF
size: many; J: TRBJ2-5; V: TRBV12-3/TRBV12-4; length: 14; D: TRBD2; DNA: TGTGCCAGCAGTTTGACTAGCTTAGGGGAGACCCAGTACTTC; CDR3: CASSLTSLGETQYF
size: NA; J: TRBJ2-7; V: TRBV15; length: 17; D: TRBD2; DNA: TGTGCCACCAGCAGGGACACCGCGGGAGGTTCATCTTTCGAGCAGTACTTC; CDR3: CATSRDTAGGSSFEQYF
size: NA; J: TRBJ2-7; V: TRBV4-3; length: 13; D: NA; DNA: TGCGCCAGCAGCCCGGATGGAGGTTCCGAGCAGTACTTC; CDR3: CASSPDGGSEQYF
size: NA; J: TRBJ2-1; V: TRBV7-8; length: 15; D: TRBD1; DNA: TGTGCCAGCAGCTTAGTGTCCGACAGGGGCAATGAGCAGTTCTTC; CDR3: CASSLVSDRGNEQFF
size: few; J: TRBJ2-1; V: TRBV4-3; length: 13; D: NA; DNA: TGCGCCAGCAGCCAAGCTGGGGCTCATGAGCAGTTCTTC; CDR3: CASSQAGAHEQFF
size: NA; J: TRBJ2-7; V: TRBV25-1; length: 11; D: NA; DNA: TGTGCCAGCAAGAGCGGACACGAGCAGTGCTTC; CDR3: CASKSGHEQCF
size: NA; J: TRBJ2-4; V: TRBV28; length: 17; D: TRBD2; DNA: TGTGCCAGCAGCGGACTAGCGGGAGCTGGAGCCAAAAACATTCAGTACTTC; CDR3: CASSGLAGAGAKNIQYF
size: NA; J: TRBJ2-1; V: TRBV3-1; length: 12; D: NA; DNA: TGTGCCAGCAGCCAACCTCCGGATGAGCAGTTCTTC; CDR3: CASSQPPDEQFF
size: NA; J: TRBJ2-1; V: TRBV2; length: 14; D: TRBD2; DNA: TGTGCCAGCAGTGTCGGACTAGCTGGTGATGAGCAGTTCTTC; CDR3: CASSVGLAGDEQFF
size: NA; J: TRBJ2-1; V: TRBV7-9; length: 15; D: TRBD2; DNA: TGTGCCAGCAGCCGACTAGCGGGGGGGCCTGGAGAGCAGTTCTTC; CDR3: CASSRLAGGPGEQFF
size: few; J: TRBJ2-5; V: TRBV7-9; length: 12; D: TRBD2; DNA: TGTGCCAGCAGCGCTAGCGGGGGTCCAGGCCACTTC; CDR3: CASSASGGPGHF
size: NA; J: TRBJ2-1; V: TRBV11-2; length: 17; D: NA; DNA: TGTGCCAGCAGCTTAGATCTAGGGTCGGGGTCCTACAATGAGCAGTTCTTC; CDR3: CASSLDLGSGSYNEQFF
size: once; J: TRBJ2-1; V: TRBV6-5; length: 15; D: NA; DNA: TGTGCCAGCAGGAGGGTTGGGGGCCCCTACAATGAGCAGTTCTTC; CDR3: CASRRVGGPYNEQFF
size: NA; J: TRBJ2-7; V: TRBV29-1; length: 18; D: TRBD1; DNA: TGCAGCGTTGAAGATGCCCGGGGGCGGACAGGGGGCTCCTACGAGCAGTACTTC; CDR3: CSVEDARGRTGGSYEQYF
size: NA; J: TRBJ1-1; V: TRBV29-1; length: 14; D: TRBD1; DNA: TGCAGCGTTGAAGGGGGAACAGGGCAGGGGGGAGCTTTCTTT; CDR3: CSVEGGTGQGGAFF
size: few; J: TRBJ2-1; V: TRBV24-1; length: 14; D: NA; DNA: TGTGCCGCCAGTGATCCGGGGCCATACAATGAGCAGTTCTTC; CDR3: CAASDPGPYNEQFF
size: few; J: TRBJ2-7; V: TRBV28; length: 15; D: TRBD2; DNA: TGTGCCAGTACCGCCTCGCTGGTACTAGCGAGCGAGCAGTACTTC; CDR3: CASTASLVLASEQYF
size: NA; J: TRBJ1-1; V: TRBV5-6; length: 15; D: NA; DNA: TGTGCCGGCAGCTTGTTGTCCGAGGTCGGCACTGAAGCTTTCTTT; CDR3: CAGSLLSEVGTEAFF
size: NA; J: TRBJ1-3; V: TRBV21-1; length: 14; D: NA; DNA: TGTGCCAGCAGCAAAGGGGTTGGTGGAAACACCATATATTTT; CDR3: CASSKGVGGNTIYF
size: NA; J: TRBJ2-1; V: TRBV20-1; length: 16; D: NA; DNA: TGCAGTGCTCCATCAAGCAGGGCGATCACTGGGAATGAGCAGTTCTTC; CDR3: CSAPSSRAITGNEQFF
size: NA; J: TRBJ1-5; V: TRBV19; length: 14; D: TRBD1; DNA: TGTGCCAGCAGCACTCGACAGGGTAGCCAGCCCCAGCATTTT; CDR3: CASSTRQGSQPQHF
size: NA; J: TRBJ2-1; V: TRBV10-3; length: 15; D: NA; DNA: TGTGCCATCAGTGATTCGTTCCCCAGGGGCAATGAGCAGTTCTTC; CDR3: CAISDSFPRGNEQFF
size: NA; J: TRBJ1-1; V: TRBV29-1; length: 13; D: NA; DNA: TGCAGCGTTGATGTGAGAGGTTATAATGAAGCTTTCTTT; CDR3: CSVDVRGYNEAFF
size: NA; J: TRBJ2-7; V: TRBV2; length: 13; D: NA; DNA: TGTGCCAGCAGTGTTCTGGGGGGCCACGAGCAGTACTTC; CDR3: CASSVLGGHEQYF
size: NA; J: TRBJ2-5; V: TRBV4-2; length: 18; D: TRBD2; DNA: TGTGCTAGCAGCCAAGATCCCCGGCTAGCGGGGCGACAAGAGACCCAGTACTTC; CDR3: CASSQDPRLAGRQETQYF
size: few; J: TRBJ1-1; V: TRBV7-9; length: 18; D: NA; DNA: TGTGCCAGCAGCTTAGGGGCCGGGGATTCTGCTCTGAACACTGAAGCTTTCTTT; CDR3: CASSLGAGDSALNTEAFF
size: few; J: TRBJ2-7; V: TRBV4-2; length: 15; D: TRBD1; DNA: TGTGCCAGCAGCCAAGAAGGGACAGGGGGAAGGGAGCAGTACTTC; CDR3: CASSQEGTGGREQYF
size: NA; J: TRBJ2-1; V: TRBV7-9; length: 12; D: NA; DNA: TGTGCCAGCAGCACCAAGGGGAATGAGCAGTTCTTC; CDR3: CASSTKGNEQFF
size: NA; J: TRBJ2-5; V: TRBV3-1; length: 18; D: TRBD2; DNA: TGTGCCAGCAGCCGCCGGATGGCTAGCGGGGGATGGCTGGAGACCCAGTACTTC; CDR3: CASSRRMASGGWLETQYF